This note documents a single T cell receptor beta chain sequence. In the authors' workflow: Scientists estimated how many nucleated cells there were by amplifying reference gene primers. Generated by immunoSEQ multiplex PCR, the TCRdb table keeps only in-frame clones and is missing some. That table furnishes V, J and clone size, whereas the DNA furnished D and trimming. The table includes approximately 190,000 clones, 75% to 90% detected once. The sample originates from a study of blood T cell repertoires in COVID-19. Study in general: PBMCs, B-cell-depleted T cells, or T cells were the source of the cDNA or gDNA that made up the material.

The V end lost 2 bases, the J end lost 8 bases, and 6 bases lay between the germline ends. The CDR3 has 11 residues. The sequenced sample consisted of peripheral blood. The TCR was taken from a man between 60 and 75 years old with acute or convalescent COVID-19. The chain combines TRBV12-3 or TRBV12-4 with TRBJ1-1, with D unclear. CDR3: CASSLPGEAFF. DNA for the CDR3: TGTGCCAGCAGTTTACCCGGGGAAGCTTTCTTT.